What follows are 32 T cell receptor beta chains derived from one specimen sequenced in a study of T cells in Graves' hyperthyroidism and ophthalmopathy. Amplification of TCR beta CDR3 regions used RNA as the template. The HTBI set primed first-round TCR CDR3 RT-PCR. MiXCR was run by TCRdb on the multiplex PCR reads, yielding one entry per CDR3 protein. This sample yields about 53,000 distinct CDR3 sequences, of which approximately 50% are seen a single time; 9.5% to 15% belongs to the top ten. Input material: blood. Receptors were obtained from a woman under 40 with Graves' ophthalmopathy.

The chain is built from TRBV6-2 or TRBV6-3 and TRBJ2-1; D is perhaps TRBD2 (5 bases). The germline V gene encodes CDR1 MNHEY and CDR2 SVGEGT. V lost 10 bases and J lost 10, with 17 bases in between. The CDR3 runs to 12 residues. The CDR3 DNA reads as TGTGCCACCGCCCCGGTAAGCGGAGAGCAGTTCTTC. Residues: CATAPVSGEQFF.

There are many counts of this clonotype. This chain connects TRBV19 to TRBJ2-5; 9 bases agree with TRBD1. V dropped 8 bases and J dropped 1; count of bases not matched to a gene: 14. Germline CDR1 and CDR2: LNHDA and SQIVND (reference sequence). The CDR3 sequence is 17 residues long. The CDR3 here is CASRSGQGLRGQETQYF. The CDR3 region has the DNA TGTGCCAGTCGTAGCGGACAGGGGTTGAGGGGCCAAGAGACCCAGTACTTC.

The rearrangement joins TRBV6-1 to TRBJ2-1; no firm D call. This CDR3 has 16 residues. V lost 5 bases to trimming and J lost 0 bases, with 14 bases between them. Per germline, CDR1 MNHNS and CDR2 SASEGT. CDR3 in DNA: TGTGCCAGCAGTTACTCGGACCAGAGCTCCTACAATGAGCAGTTCTTC. Residues: CASSYSDQSSYNEQFF.

This chain connects TRBV11-1 to TRBJ2-1; TRBD1 agrees at 8 bases. CDR1 and CDR2 from the germline V gene are SGHAT and FQDESV (reference sequence). V lost 5 bases and J lost 6; bases outside the gene matches: 3. The CDR3 contains 13 residues. The CDR3 DNA is TGTGCCAGCAGCCTAGACAGGGGCAATGAGCAGTTCTTC. As protein: CASSLDRGNEQFF.

The rearrangement links TRBV7-9 to TRBJ2-5; 10 bases are a match to TRBD2. The CDR3 runs to 16 residues. The trim removed 1 base at V and 4 bases at J, leaving 6 bases unmatched. Germline loops: CDR1 SEHNR, CDR2 FQNEAQ (reference sequence). The CDR3 is CASSLGSGGAGETQYF. CDR3 nucleotides: TGTGCCAGCAGCTTAGGCAGCGGGGGGGCCGGAGAGACCCAGTACTTC.

This chain connects TRBV10-3 to TRBJ1-1; TRBD1 matches 7 bases. V lost 6 bases, J lost 0 bases, and 4 bases stayed unmatched. Germline CDR1 is ENHRY and CDR2 is SYGVKD. CDR3 size: 14 residues. The CDR3 loop is CAIRGTAMNTEAFF. The DNA of the CDR3 is TGTGCCATCAGGGGGACAGCCATGAACACTGAAGCTTTCTTT.

This clonotype was observed a single time. The chain employs TRBV7-2 and TRBJ2-4; possibly TRBD2 for D (6 bases). V was clipped by 4 bases and J by 1 base, with 14 bases between them. CDR1 is SGHTA, CDR2 FQGNSA, per germline. This CDR3 is 16 amino acids long. CDR3: CASSSRESGAKNIQYF. The CDR3 nucleotides read TGTGCCAGCAGCTCCCGGGAGAGCGGGGCCAAAAACATTCAGTACTTC.

Comments on this clonotype: Without the conserved terminal phenylalanine or tryptophan, this CDR3 likely stems from a read error. Because the CDR3's place on the DNA is in doubt, the DNA is left out and the CDR3 is given as listed by TCRdb. The V and J genes are TRBV29-1 and TRBJ1-1; the table's TRBD1 call for D was not verified on the DNA. CDR1 is SQVTM and CDR2 is ANQGSEA in the germline V gene. The CDR3 has 11 residues if both end residues are counted. CDR3 loop: CSVEDRAEANY.

The chain has TRBV30 and TRBJ2-5, with 9 positions matching TRBD2. This CDR3 has 10 residues. Germline lookup yields CDR1 GTSNPN and CDR2 SVGIG (reference sequence). Germline trimming cut 8 bases from V and 7 bases from J; bases unmatched to any gene: 2. The CDR3 coding sequence is TGTGCCGGCGGGAGGGGGACCCAGTACTTC. It yields the protein CAGGRGTQYF.

At least ten counts were recorded for this clonotype. V is TRBV3-1 and J is TRBJ2-7, with no clear D. Looked up from germline, CDR1 is LGHDT and CDR2 is YNNKEL (reference sequence). V shed 0 bases and J shed 2 bases, with 11 bases lying between them. This CDR3 comprises 15 residues. The DNA for the CDR3 is TGTGCCAGCAGCCAAGATTCTTCAGTAGCCTACGAGCAGTACTTC. Encoded protein: CASSQDSSVAYEQYF.

This sequence joins TRBV25-1 and TRBJ2-7, with 9 bases aligning to TRBD2. The CDR3 loop spans 15 amino acids. Looked up from germline, CDR1 is MGHDK and CDR2 is SYGVNS. The CDR3: CARVRGRAIPYEQYF. CDR3 DNA: TGTGCTAGAGTGCGCGGGAGGGCCATCCCCTACGAGCAGTACTTC.

There are a few counts of this clonotype. The chain is built from TRBV28 and TRBJ2-7; D is perhaps TRBD2 (6 bases). Germline V gene data show CDR1 as MDHEN and CDR2 as SYDVKM. V lost 8 bases to trimming and J lost 3 bases, with 14 bases between them. This CDR3 spans 13 amino acids. The CDR3 protein is CASLGGDDYEQYF. The CDR3 region has the DNA TGTGCCAGCCTGGGCGGGGACGACTACGAGCAGTACTTC.

The chain uses TRBV20-1 and TRBJ1-6; D gene uncertain. The CDR3 runs to 14 residues. V gave up 2 bases and J gave up 7 bases, with 12 bases separating them. Germline V gene sequence: CDR1 DFQATT, CDR2 SNEGSKA (reference sequence). The CDR3 DNA reads TGCAGTGCTAGACAGGTTCTCAAGAATTCACCCCTCCACTTT. Its protein is CSARQVLKNSPLHF.

The V call is TRBV7-3, the J call TRBJ1-1; D unclear. The CDR3 is 13 amino acids. Germline loops: CDR1 SGHTA, CDR2 FQGTGA. V was cut by 2 bases and J by 7 bases, with 11 bases left in between. CDR3 nucleotides: TGTGCCAGCAGCTTATACGGGGTTGGTGAAGCTTTCTTT. Translating it yields CASSLYGVGEAFF.

Details on this clonotype: Germline is not matched at one junction end, which may reflect a read error. The CDR3 loop reads CAGSIALADEKLFF. The CDR3 DNA follows: TGTGCCGGTAGTATAGCACTAGCGGATGAAAAACTGTTTTTT. The V gene is TRBV19, the J gene TRBJ1-4; D call uncertain. Germline CDR1 is LNHDA and CDR2 is SQIVND (reference sequence). The CDR3 consists of 14 residues.

This clonotype was counted ten times or more. This chain links TRBV15 with TRBJ2-1, with D perhaps matching TRBD1 or TRBD2 (5 bases each). V gave up 0 bases and J gave up 2 bases, with 17 bases separating them. There are 18 residues in the CDR3. Per germline, CDR1 LNHNV and CDR2 YYDKDF (reference sequence). As DNA, the CDR3 is TGTGCCACCAGCAGAGACCTGTTAGTAGCGACAGCCTACAATGAGCAGTTCTTC. It encodes CATSRDLLVATAYNEQFF.

The V call is TRBV10-2, the J call TRBJ1-2, with 9 bases matching TRBD1. Germline assignment: CDR1 WSHSY and CDR2 SAAADI. The CDR3 has 16 residues. V shed 0 bases and J 8 bases; nucleotides not matched to a gene: 10. The DNA for the CDR3 is TGCGCCAGCAGTGAGTCGGAGGGGGGACAGGGAGGAGGCTACACCTTC. Translation: CASSESEGGQGGGYTF.

This clonotype was observed at least ten times. The chain recombines TRBV28 with TRBJ2-7, with 7 bases lining up with TRBD2. Germline assignment: CDR1 MDHEN and CDR2 SYDVKM. This CDR3 is 16 amino acids long. The J segment lost 0 bases and the V segment lost 4 bases, leaving 9 bases of the junction unmatched. CDR3 coding DNA: TGTGCCAGCAGTTCCACAGCGGGCGGGAGCTCCTACGAGCAGTACTTC. This sequence encodes CASSSTAGGSSYEQYF.

This clonotype appeared many times. The chain couples TRBV4-2 to TRBJ2-2, with D possibly matching TRBD2 (5 bases). Germline CDR1 is LGHNA and CDR2 is YNFKEQ. The CDR3 totals 14 residues. Trimming left V 0 bases short and J 7 bases short, with 9 bases between. CDR3 bases: TGTGCCAGCAGCCAAGATCGGGGAGACGGGGAGCTGTTTTTT. Protein sequence: CASSQDRGDGELFF.

V is TRBV7-6 and J is TRBJ2-7; D gene unclear. The CDR3 is 15 amino acids. V shed 2 bases and J shed 0 bases, with 11 bases lying between them. Per the germline V gene, CDR1 is SGHVS and CDR2 is FNYEAQ. The CDR3 sequence: CASSLNPPCSYEQYF. CDR3 DNA: TGTGCCAGCAGCTTAAATCCTCCGTGCTCCTACGAGCAGTACTTC.

In the case of this clonotype: Mismatch with germline at one junction end may stem from a read error. The V and J genes are TRBV13 and TRBJ2-1; a weak D match, TRBD2 (6 bases). Germline V gene data show CDR1 as PRHDT and CDR2 as FYEKMQ (reference sequence). The CDR3 is made up of 15 amino acids. Written as DNA, the CDR3 is TGTGCCAGCAGCCTACGGGGACTGGGAATCAATGGGCAGTTCTTC. As protein: CASSLRGLGINGQFF.

This clonotype came up many times. This chain links TRBV10-1 with TRBJ1-1; D remains ambiguous. Germline V gene sequence: CDR1 WNHNN, CDR2 SYGVQD (reference sequence). The CDR3 contains 16 residues. Trimming left V 4 bases short and J 1 base short, with 16 bases between. In nucleotides, the CDR3 is TGCGCCAGCAGTGCGGCAAGGACGGCTAAGAACACTGAAGCTTTCTTT. Its protein is CASSAARTAKNTEAFF.

The chain uses TRBV9 and TRBJ2-4, with D tentatively TRBD1 (6 bases). V shed 3 bases and J shed 8 bases, with 27 bases lying between them. CDR1 is SGDLS, CDR2 YYNGEE, per germline. This CDR3 is 18 amino acids long. The CDR3 loop is CASSASGTKDCVVDIQYF. For the CDR3, the DNA is TGTGCCAGCAGCGCGTCCGGGACAAAAGACTGTGTAGTAGACATTCAGTACTTC.

The count of this clonotype is one. The germline gene is not matched at one end of the junction; a read error may be the cause. V is TRBV12-3 or TRBV12-4 and J is TRBJ2-3, with TRBD2 matching 12 bases. The CDR3 is made up of 19 amino acids. In nucleotides, the CDR3 is TGTGCCGGCAGTGACCCACTAGCGGGAGGAACTGCGGGCACAGATACGCAGTATTTT. Translating it yields CAGSDPLAGGTAGTDTQYF.

This chain joins TRBV19 and TRBJ2-5; possibly TRBD1 for D (6 bases). From germline, CDR1 is LNHDA and CDR2 SQIVND (reference sequence). The length of the CDR3 is 13 residues. Trimming pared 0 bases from V and 4 bases from J, leaving 6 bases between. The CDR3 DNA reads TGTGCCAGTAGTATAGAGGGGGCAGAGACCCAGTACTTC. It encodes CASSIEGAETQYF.

This clonotype has ten or more counts. The chain is built from TRBV11-2 and TRBJ2-5; no firm D call. Germline CDR1 and CDR2: SGHAT and FQNNGV. The CDR3 is 11 amino acids. Trimming took off 5 bases at V and 3 bases at J, with 4 bases between the two ends. Here the CDR3 reads CASSREETQYF. The CDR3, as DNA: TGTGCCAGCAGCAGAGAAGAGACCCAGTACTTC. The whole variable domain, remainder taken from reference TRBV11-2 and TRBJ2-5, is EAGVAQSPRYKIIEKRQSVAFWCNPISGHATLYWYQQILGQGPKLLIQFQNNGVVDDSQLPKDRFSAERLKGVDSTLKIQPAKLEDSAVYLCASSREETQYFGPGTRLLVL.

In its sample, this clonotype was seen many times. V and J are TRBV5-6 and TRBJ2-6, with unresolved D. The ends were cut back, 2 bases at V and 0 bases at J, with 9 bases in the middle. This CDR3 spans 16 amino acids. Germline CDR1 and CDR2: SGHDT and YYEEEE. CDR3 nucleotide sequence: TGTGCCAGCAGCTTTGGCAGACCCTCTGGGGCCAACGTCCTGACTTTC. Its translation is CASSFGRPSGANVLTF.

CDR3 nucleotide sequence: TGTGCCACCAGTGATCGCAGGGGGGTCTACGAGCAGTACTTC. Translation gives CATSDRRGVYEQYF. This rearrangement joins TRBV24-1 to TRBJ2-7, with a possible D match to TRBD1 (7 bases). The V end lost 3 bases, the J end lost 3 bases, and 11 bases lay between the germline ends. The CDR3 extends over 14 amino acids. The germline V gene encodes CDR1 KGHDR and CDR2 SFDVKD.

This clonotype has a count of ten or more. This sequence joins TRBV14 and TRBJ1-2; TRBD1 is a possible D gene (6 bases). The CDR3 spans 14 residues. The V gene lost 2 bases and the J gene lost 12 bases, with 19 bases spanning the gap. The germline V gene encodes CDR1 SGHDN and CDR2 FVKESK. CDR3 bases: TGTGCCAGCAGCCAAAGCACGACTACAGGGACCAACACCTTC. As protein: CASSQSTTTGTNTF.

On this clonotype: This may arise from a read error, as a much more abundant clone is one base away. The chain is built from TRBV7-8 and TRBJ2-7; D perhaps matches TRBD1 (6 bases). Per germline, CDR1 SGHVS and CDR2 FQNEAQ. V lost 6 bases and J lost 0, with 18 bases in between. This CDR3 is built from 16 residues. CDR3 in amino acids: CASSPLGAGDSYEQYF. In DNA form, the CDR3 reads TGTGCCAGCAGTCCTCTAGGGGCAGGGGACTCCTACGAGCAGTACTTC. Drawing the rest from reference TRBV7-8 and TRBJ2-7, the complete variable domain is GAGVSQSPRYKVAKRGQDVALRCDPISGHVSLFWYQQALGQGPEFLTYFQNEAQLDKSGLPSDRFFAERPEGSVSTLKIQRTQQEDSAVYLCASSPLGAGDSYEQYFGPGTRLTVT.

This clonotype was seen only a few times. Germline and junction disagree at one end, which may indicate a read error. The chain links TRBV19 to TRBJ1-6; 8 positions agree with TRBD1. The CDR3 is 11 residues long. The germline V gene encodes CDR1 LNHDA and CDR2 SQIVND (reference sequence). CDR3: CASSSPTGVDF. As DNA, the CDR3 is TGTGCCAGTAGTAGTCCGACAGGGGTGGACTTT.

This clonotype showed up many times. The rearrangement uses TRBV11-1 and TRBJ2-5; either TRBD1 or TRBD2 may fit D (5 bases each). V was pared by 2 bases and J by 1 base, with 14 bases between. The germline V gene encodes CDR1 SGHAT and CDR2 FQDESV (reference sequence). This CDR3 comprises 16 residues. The CDR3 bases are TGTGCCAGCAGCTTAACATTCAGGGACGGCCAAGAGACCCAGTACTTC. It encodes CASSLTFRDGQETQYF. Using reference TRBV11-1 and TRBJ2-5 for the parts outside the CDR3, the full variable domain is EAEVAQSPRYKITEKSQAVAFWCDPISGHATLYWYRQILGQGPELLVQFQDESVVDDSQLPKDRFSAERLKGVDSTLKIQPAELGDSAMYLCASSLTFRDGQETQYFGPGTRLLVL.